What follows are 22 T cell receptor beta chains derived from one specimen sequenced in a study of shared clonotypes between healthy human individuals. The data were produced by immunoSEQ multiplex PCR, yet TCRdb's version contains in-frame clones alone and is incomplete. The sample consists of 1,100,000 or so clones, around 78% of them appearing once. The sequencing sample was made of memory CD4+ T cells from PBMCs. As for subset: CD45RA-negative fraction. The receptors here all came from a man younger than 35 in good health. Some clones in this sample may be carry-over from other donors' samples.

The CDR3 region is CASSWGSAYGYTF. CDR3 DNA sequence: TGTGCCAGCAGTTGGGGGTCAGCCTATGGCTACACCTTC. This sequence joins TRBV28 and TRBJ1-2; a weak D match, TRBD1 (5 bases). The CDR3 is made up of 13 amino acids. Trimming left V 4 bases short and J 4 bases short, with 10 bases between. Germline values: CDR1 MDHEN, CDR2 SYDVKM.

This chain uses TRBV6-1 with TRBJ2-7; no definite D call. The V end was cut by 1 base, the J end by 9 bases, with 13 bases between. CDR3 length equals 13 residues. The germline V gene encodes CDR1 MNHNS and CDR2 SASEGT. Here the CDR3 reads CASSEGGLLAQYF. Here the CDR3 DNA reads TGTGCCAGCAGTGAAGGGGGTCTTCTCGCGCAGTACTTC.

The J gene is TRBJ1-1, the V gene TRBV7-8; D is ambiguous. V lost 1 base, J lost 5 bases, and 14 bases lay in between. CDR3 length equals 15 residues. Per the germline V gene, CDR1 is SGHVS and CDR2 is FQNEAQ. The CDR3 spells CASSLESGVRTEAFF. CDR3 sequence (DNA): TGTGCCAGCAGCTTAGAATCCGGGGTGAGGACTGAAGCTTTCTTT. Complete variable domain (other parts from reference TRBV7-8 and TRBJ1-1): GAGVSQSPRYKVAKRGQDVALRCDPISGHVSLFWYQQALGQGPEFLTYFQNEAQLDKSGLPSDRFFAERPEGSVSTLKIQRTQQEDSAVYLCASSLESGVRTEAFFGQGTRLTVV.

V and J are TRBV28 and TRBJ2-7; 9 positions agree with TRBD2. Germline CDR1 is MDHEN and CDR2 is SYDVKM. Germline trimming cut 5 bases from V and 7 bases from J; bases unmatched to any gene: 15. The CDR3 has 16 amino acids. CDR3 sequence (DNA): TGTGCCAGCAGTCCTCCAGGGCTAGCGGGAACCTTTGAGCAGTACTTC. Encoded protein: CASSPPGLAGTFEQYF. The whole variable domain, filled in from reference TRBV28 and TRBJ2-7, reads DVKVTQSSRYLVKRTGEKVFLECVQDMDHENMFWYRQDPGLGLRLIYFSYDVKMKEKGDIPEGYSVSREKKERFSLILESASTNQTSMYLCASSPPGLAGTFEQYFGPGTRLTVT.

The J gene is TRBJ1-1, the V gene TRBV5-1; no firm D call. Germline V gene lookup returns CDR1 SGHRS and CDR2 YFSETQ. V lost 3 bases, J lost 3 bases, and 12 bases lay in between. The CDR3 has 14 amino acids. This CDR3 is CASSWAAEDTEAFF. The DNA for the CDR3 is TGCGCCAGCAGCTGGGCCGCGGAGGACACTGAAGCTTTCTTT.

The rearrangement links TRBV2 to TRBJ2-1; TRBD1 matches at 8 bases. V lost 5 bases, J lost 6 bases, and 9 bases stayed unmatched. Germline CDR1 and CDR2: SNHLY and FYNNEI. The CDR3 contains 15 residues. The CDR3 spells CASSQGQGGVNEQFF. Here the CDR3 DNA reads TGTGCCAGCAGTCAAGGACAGGGAGGTGTCAATGAGCAGTTCTTC.

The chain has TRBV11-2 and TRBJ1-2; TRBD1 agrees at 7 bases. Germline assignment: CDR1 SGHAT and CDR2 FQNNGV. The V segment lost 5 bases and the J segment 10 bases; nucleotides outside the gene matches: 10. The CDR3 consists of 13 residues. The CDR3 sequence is CASSRGDRSIYTF. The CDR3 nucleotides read TGTGCCAGCAGCCGAGGGGACAGATCTATCTACACCTTC.

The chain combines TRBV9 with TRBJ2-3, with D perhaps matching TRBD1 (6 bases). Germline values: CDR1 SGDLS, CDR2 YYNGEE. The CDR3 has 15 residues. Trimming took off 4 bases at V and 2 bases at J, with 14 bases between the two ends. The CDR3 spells CASSIGQKVTDTQYF. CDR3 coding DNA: TGTGCCAGCAGCATCGGACAGAAAGTCACAGATACGCAGTATTTT. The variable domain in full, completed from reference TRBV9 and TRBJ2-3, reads DSGVTQTPKHLITATGQRVTLRCSPRSGDLSVYWYQQSLDQGLQFLIQYYNGEERAKGNILERFSAQQFPDLHSELNLSSLELGDSALYFCASSIGQKVTDTQYFGPGTRLTVL.

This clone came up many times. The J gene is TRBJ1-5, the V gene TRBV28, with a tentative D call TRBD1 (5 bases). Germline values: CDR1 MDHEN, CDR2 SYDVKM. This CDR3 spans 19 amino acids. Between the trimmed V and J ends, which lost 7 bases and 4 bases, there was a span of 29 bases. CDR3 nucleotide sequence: TGTGCCAGCATCCCGACCCCTGGGACGGCTTCTTCGGCGAATCAGCCCCAGCATTTT. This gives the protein CASIPTPGTASSANQPQHF.

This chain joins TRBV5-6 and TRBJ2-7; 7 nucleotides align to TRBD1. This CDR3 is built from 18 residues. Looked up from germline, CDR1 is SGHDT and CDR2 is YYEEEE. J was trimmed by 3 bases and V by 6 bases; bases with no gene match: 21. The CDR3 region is CASTPWYRGNTLHYEQYF. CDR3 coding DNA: TGTGCCAGCACCCCCTGGTACAGGGGTAATACACTACACTACGAGCAGTACTTC.

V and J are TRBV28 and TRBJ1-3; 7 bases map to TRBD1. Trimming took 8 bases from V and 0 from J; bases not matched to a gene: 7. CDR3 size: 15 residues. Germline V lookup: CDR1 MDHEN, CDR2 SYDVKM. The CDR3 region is CASFTGEPSGNTIYF. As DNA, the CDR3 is TGTGCCAGCTTTACAGGGGAACCCTCTGGAAACACCATATATTTT.

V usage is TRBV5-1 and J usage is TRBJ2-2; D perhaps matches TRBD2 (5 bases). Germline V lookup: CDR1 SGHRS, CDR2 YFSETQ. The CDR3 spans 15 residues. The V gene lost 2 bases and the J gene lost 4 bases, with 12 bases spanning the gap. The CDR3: CASSLKGEVTGELFF. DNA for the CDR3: TGCGCCAGCAGCTTAAAGGGAGAGGTCACCGGGGAGCTGTTTTTT.

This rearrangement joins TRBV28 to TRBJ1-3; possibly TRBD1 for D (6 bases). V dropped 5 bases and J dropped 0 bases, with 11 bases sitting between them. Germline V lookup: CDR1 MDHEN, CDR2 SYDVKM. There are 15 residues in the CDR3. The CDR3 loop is CASSSTGSSGNTIYF. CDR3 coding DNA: TGTGCCAGCAGTAGCACAGGGAGCTCTGGAAACACCATATATTTT.

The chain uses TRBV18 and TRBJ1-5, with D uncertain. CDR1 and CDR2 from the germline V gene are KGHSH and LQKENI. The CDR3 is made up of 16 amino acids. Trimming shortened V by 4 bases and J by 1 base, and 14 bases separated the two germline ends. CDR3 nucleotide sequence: TGTGCCAGCTCACAAGGCCGAATCGGGAGCAATCAGCCCCAGCATTTT. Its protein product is CASSQGRIGSNQPQHF. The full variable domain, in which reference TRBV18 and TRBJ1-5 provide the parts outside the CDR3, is NAGVMQNPRHLVRRRGQEARLRCSPMKGHSHVYWYRQLPEEGLKFMVYLQKENIIDESGMPKERFSAEFPKEGPSILRIQQVVRGDSAAYFCASSQGRIGSNQPQHFGDGTRLSIL.

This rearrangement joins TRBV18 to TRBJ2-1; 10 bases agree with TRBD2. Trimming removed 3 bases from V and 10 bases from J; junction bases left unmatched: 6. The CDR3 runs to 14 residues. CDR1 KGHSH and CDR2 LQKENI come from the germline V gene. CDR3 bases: TGTGCCAGCTCACCGGGAGGACTAGCGGTAGAGCAGTTCTTC. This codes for CASSPGGLAVEQFF.

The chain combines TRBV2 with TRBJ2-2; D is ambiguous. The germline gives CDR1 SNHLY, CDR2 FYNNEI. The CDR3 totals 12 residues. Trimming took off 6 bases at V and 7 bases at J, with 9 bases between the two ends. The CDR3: CASSTQNGELFF. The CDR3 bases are TGTGCCAGCAGCACCCAGAACGGGGAGCTGTTTTTT.

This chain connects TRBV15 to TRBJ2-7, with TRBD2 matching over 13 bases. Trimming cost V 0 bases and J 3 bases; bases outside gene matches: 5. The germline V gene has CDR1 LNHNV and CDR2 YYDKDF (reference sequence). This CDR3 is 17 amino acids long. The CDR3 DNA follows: TGTGCCACCAGCAGAGATTTAGGACTAGCGGGGGACTACGAGCAGTACTTC. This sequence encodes CATSRDLGLAGDYEQYF.

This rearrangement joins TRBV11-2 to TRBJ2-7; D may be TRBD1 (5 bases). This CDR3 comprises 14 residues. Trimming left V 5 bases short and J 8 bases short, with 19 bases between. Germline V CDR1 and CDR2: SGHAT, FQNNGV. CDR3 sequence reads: CASSAPTVPFKQYF. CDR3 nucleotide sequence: TGTGCCAGCAGCGCGCCGACAGTACCGTTCAAGCAGTACTTC.

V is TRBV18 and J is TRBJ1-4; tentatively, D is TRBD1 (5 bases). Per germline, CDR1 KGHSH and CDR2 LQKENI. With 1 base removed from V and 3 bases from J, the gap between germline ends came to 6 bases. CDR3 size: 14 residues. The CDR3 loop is CASSPQGSNEKLFF. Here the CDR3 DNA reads TGTGCCAGCTCACCACAGGGGTCTAATGAAAAACTGTTTTTT.

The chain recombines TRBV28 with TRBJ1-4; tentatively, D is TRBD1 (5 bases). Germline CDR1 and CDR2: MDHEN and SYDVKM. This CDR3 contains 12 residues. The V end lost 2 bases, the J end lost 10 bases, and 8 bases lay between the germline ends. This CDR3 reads CASSLAQGKLFF. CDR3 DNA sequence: TGTGCCAGCAGTTTAGCCCAGGGAAAACTGTTTTTT.

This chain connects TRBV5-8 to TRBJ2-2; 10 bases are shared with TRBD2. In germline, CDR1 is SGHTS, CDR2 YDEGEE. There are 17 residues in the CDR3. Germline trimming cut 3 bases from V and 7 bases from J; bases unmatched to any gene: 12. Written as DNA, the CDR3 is TGTGCCAGCAGCTCTCTCCGTACTAGCGGGGACCTCGGGGAGCTGTTTTTT. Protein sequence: CASSSLRTSGDLGELFF.

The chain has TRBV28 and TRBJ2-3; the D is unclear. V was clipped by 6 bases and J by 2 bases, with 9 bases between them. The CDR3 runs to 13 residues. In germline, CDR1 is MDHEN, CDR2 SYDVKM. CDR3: CASSLQDTDTQYF. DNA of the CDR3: TGTGCCAGCAGCCTACAAGACACAGATACGCAGTATTTT.